The entry below describes one TCR beta chain. The authors' processing: Amplification from reference gene primers served as the basis for estimated nucleated cell counts. Libraries were prepared by immunoSEQ multiplex PCR; TCRdb keeps only in-frame clonotypes and omits some of them. D and trimming come from the DNA, and the V and J calls and clone size come from that table. This table holds over 200,000 clones, 60% to 75% found once. This record comes from a study of blood T cell repertoires in COVID-19. Study summary: Some COVID-19 samples were acute and others convalescent; all came from the United States, Italy and Spain. From T cells, B-cell-depleted T cells, or PBMCs came the material, which was cDNA or gDNA.

Trimming took off 3 bases at V and 2 bases at J, with 11 bases between the two ends. Germline loops: CDR1 KGHSH, CDR2 LQKENI. The CDR3 is 15 amino acids. The sequenced material came from peripheral blood. The chain links TRBV18 to TRBJ1-5, with D perhaps matching TRBD1 (5 bases). This TCR derives from a woman of 80 years or more with acute or convalescent COVID-19. The CDR3 spells CASSPGQARNQPQHF. The CDR3 bases are TGTGCCAGCTCACCGGGGCAGGCCCGCAATCAGCCCCAGCATTTT. Supplemented by reference TRBV18 and TRBJ1-5, the full variable domain reads NAGVMQNPRHLVRRRGQEARLRCSPMKGHSHVYWYRQLPEEGLKFMVYLQKENIIDESGMPKERFSAEFPKEGPSILRIQQVVRGDSAAYFCASSPGQARNQPQHFGDGTRLSIL.